This TCR beta chain originates from a study of control samples from healthy donors and cancer patients. Measured with immunoSEQ multiplex PCR; TCRdb has only the in-frame clones, and not every one. The table includes more than 95,000 clones, roughly 87% detected once. V gave up 8 bases and J gave up 5 bases; unmatched junction bases: 11. The CDR3 length is 15 residues. CDR1 and CDR2 from the germline V gene are SEHNR and FQNEAQ (reference sequence). The genes are TRBV7-9 and TRBJ2-3; TRBD2 agrees at 9 bases. The sequence was obtained from a man between 35 and 55 years old in good health. The sample comprised blood. CDR3 DNA sequence: TGTGCCAGCCGCCCGCGGGGGGGGCGTCAAGATACGCAGTATTTT. Translating gives CASRPRGGRQDTQYF.